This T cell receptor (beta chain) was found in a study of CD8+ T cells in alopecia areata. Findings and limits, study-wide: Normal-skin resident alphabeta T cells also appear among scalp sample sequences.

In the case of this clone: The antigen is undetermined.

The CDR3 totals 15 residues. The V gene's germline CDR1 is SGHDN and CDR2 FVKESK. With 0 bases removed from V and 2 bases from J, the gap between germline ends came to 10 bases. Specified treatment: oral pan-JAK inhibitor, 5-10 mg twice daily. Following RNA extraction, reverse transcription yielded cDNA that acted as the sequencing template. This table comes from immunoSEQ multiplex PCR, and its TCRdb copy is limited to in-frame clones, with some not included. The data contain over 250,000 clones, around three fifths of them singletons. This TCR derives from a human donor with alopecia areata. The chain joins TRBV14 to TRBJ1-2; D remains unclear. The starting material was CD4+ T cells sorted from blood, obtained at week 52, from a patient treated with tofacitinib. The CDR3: CASSQDNIPNYGYTF. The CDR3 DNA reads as TGTGCCAGCAGCCAAGATAACATACCCAACTATGGCTACACCTTC.